The 9 T cell receptor beta chains reported below all come from one sample, sequenced in a study of early T cells in non-severe SARS-CoV-2 infection. MiXCR, run by TCRdb on the 5' RACE reads, gives a single entry per CDR3 protein. The table has some 40,000 distinct CDR3 sequences, 4.7% seen once; the top ten hold approximately 4.8%. Sequencing was performed on whole blood. Receptors were obtained from an adult who was a healthcare worker with PCR-confirmed SARS-CoV-2 infection or an uninfected control (not recorded which).

This clonotype was seen ten or more times. The chain employs TRBV30 and TRBJ2-1, with D perhaps matching TRBD2 (6 bases). Germline values: CDR1 GTSNPN, CDR2 SVGIG (reference sequence). Trimming removed 5 bases from V and 3 bases from J, with 17 bases in between. This CDR3 has 15 amino acids. Here the CDR3 reads CAWGLWRAGYNEQFF. In DNA, the CDR3 is TGTGCCTGGGGGCTTTGGAGGGCTGGCTACAATGAGCAGTTCTTC.

This clonotype has ten or more counts. V gene TRBV11-2 combines with J gene TRBJ2-5; D ambiguous. The CDR3 has 11 residues. Germline V lookup: CDR1 SGHAT, CDR2 FQNNGV. V lost 4 bases and J lost 5, with 5 bases in between. The CDR3, as DNA: TGTGCCAGCAGCTCGGCGGAGACCCAGTACTTC. This sequence encodes CASSSAETQYF.

The sample holds a few counts of this clonotype. This chain uses TRBV30 with TRBJ2-3; weak D call: TRBD1 (5 bases). Germline assignment: CDR1 GTSNPN and CDR2 SVGIG (reference sequence). The CDR3 totals 18 residues. V lost 3 bases, J lost 1 base, and 23 bases lay in between. CDR3 residues: CAWSFVRVHGVGTDTQYF. The CDR3 bases are TGTGCCTGGAGCTTTGTCAGGGTACACGGAGTTGGCACAGATACGCAGTATTTT.

The table lists this clonotype with many counts. The chain links TRBV19 to TRBJ2-1; 10 positions agree with TRBD2. In germline, CDR1 is LNHDA, CDR2 SQIVND (reference sequence). The CDR3 covers 14 residues. The V segment lost 6 bases and the J segment 5 bases; nucleotides outside the gene matches: 4. The CDR3 here is CASRVLAGDNEQFF. Written as DNA, the CDR3 is TGTGCCAGTAGGGTTCTAGCGGGGGACAATGAGCAGTTCTTC.

This clonotype was counted at least ten times. The chain links TRBV4-3 to TRBJ1-5; D not certain. The V gene lost 0 bases and the J gene lost 0 bases, with 12 bases spanning the gap. Germline CDR1 is LGHNA and CDR2 is YSLEER. CDR3 length equals 17 residues. The chain's CDR3 is CASSQDHGVSSNQPQHF. In DNA, the CDR3 is TGCGCCAGCAGCCAAGATCATGGGGTCTCTAGCAATCAGCCCCAGCATTTT.

Ten or more counts support this clonotype. The genes are TRBV7-8 and TRBJ1-4, with a tentative D call TRBD1 (6 bases). There are 17 residues in the CDR3. Germline V gene data show CDR1 as SGHVS and CDR2 as FQNEAQ. Trimming shortened V by 5 bases and J by 2 bases, and 18 bases separated the two germline ends. The CDR3 coding sequence is TGTGCCAGCAGCCCCTTGGCAGGGGATGGGACTAATGAAAAACTGTTTTTT. It specifies CASSPLAGDGTNEKLFF.

The sample holds many counts of this clonotype. The V call is TRBV5-4, the J call TRBJ2-2, with D possibly being TRBD1 (6 bases). V was cut by 2 bases and J by 5 bases, with 13 bases left in between. Per the germline V gene, CDR1 is SGHNT and CDR2 is YYREEE (reference sequence). CDR3 length: 15 residues. CDR3 sequence (DNA): TGTGCCAGCAGCTTCCCCAACAGGGCTACCGGGGAGCTGTTTTTT. Its protein product is CASSFPNRATGELFF. The variable domain in full, completed from reference TRBV5-4 and TRBJ2-2, reads ETGVTQSPTHLIKTRGQQVTLRCSSQSGHNTVSWYQQALGQGPQFIFQYYREEENGRGNFPPRFSGLQFPNYSSELNVNALELDDSALYLCASSFPNRATGELFFGEGSRLTVL.

This clonotype was found many times. The V and J genes are TRBV28 and TRBJ2-6; weak D call: TRBD1 (5 bases). Trimming shortened V by 2 bases and J by 0 bases, and 5 bases separated the two germline ends. Germline V gene lookup returns CDR1 MDHEN and CDR2 SYDVKM. There are 15 residues in the CDR3. The CDR3 DNA is TGTGCCAGCAGTTTAGACAGCTCTGGGGCCAACGTCCTGACTTTC. It is translated as CASSLDSSGANVLTF.

There are many counts of this clonotype. This chain uses TRBV11-2 with TRBJ2-2; D not certain. V lost 6 bases to trimming and J lost 3 bases, with 8 bases between them. CDR3 size: 13 residues. The V gene's germline CDR1 is SGHAT and CDR2 FQNNGV. For the CDR3, the DNA is TGTGCCAGCAGACAACAGCACACCGGGGAGCTGTTTTTT. Encoded protein: CASRQQHTGELFF.